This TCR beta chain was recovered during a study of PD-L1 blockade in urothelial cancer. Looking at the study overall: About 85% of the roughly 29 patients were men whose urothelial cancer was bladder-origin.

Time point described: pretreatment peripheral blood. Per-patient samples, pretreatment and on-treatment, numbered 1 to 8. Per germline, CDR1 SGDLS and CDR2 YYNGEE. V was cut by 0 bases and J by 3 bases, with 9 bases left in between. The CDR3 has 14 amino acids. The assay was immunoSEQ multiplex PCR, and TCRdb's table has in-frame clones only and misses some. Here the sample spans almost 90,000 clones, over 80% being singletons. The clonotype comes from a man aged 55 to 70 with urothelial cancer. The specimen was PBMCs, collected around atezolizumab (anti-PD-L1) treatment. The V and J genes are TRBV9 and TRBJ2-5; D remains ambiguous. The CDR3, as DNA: TGTGCCAGCAGCGTAGTCGGCGGAGAAGAGACCCAGTACTTC. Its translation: CASSVVGGEETQYF.